The sequence of this T cell receptor (beta chain) was determined in a study of blood T cell repertoires in COVID-19. A single count supports this clone. The same CDR3 arises from other DNA sequences in this sample as well. The table came from immunoSEQ multiplex PCR; TCRdb's copy has only in-frame clones and leaves some out. The data hold some 160,000 clones, with just over 90% observed a single time. The V gene's germline CDR1 is SGHRS and CDR2 YFSETQ. This CDR3 has 14 amino acids. The V gene end was trimmed by 4 bases and the J gene end by 5 bases; junction bases not matched to a gene: 6. V is TRBV5-1 and J is TRBJ2-5; 9 bases agree with TRBD1. The sequence was collected from a man between 18 and 35 years old with acute or convalescent COVID-19. Source material: peripheral blood. DNA for the CDR3: TGCGCCAGCAGCCCGGGACAGGGCGGGGAGACCCAGTACTTC. Translation: CASSPGQGGETQYF.